This TCR beta chain was captured in a study of T cells in Graves' hyperthyroidism and ophthalmopathy. The V end was cut by 2 bases, the J end by 3 bases, with 8 bases between. Germline CDR1 is SGDLS and CDR2 is YYNGEE. The CDR3 contains 14 residues. This clonotype appeared a few times. Researchers amplified the TCR beta CDR3 regions from RNA transcripts. First-round RT-PCR with HTBI primers amplified the TCR CDR3 region. TCRdb re-called the multiplex PCR reads through MiXCR, storing one row per CDR3 protein. The data contain over 400,000 distinct CDR3 sequences, approximately 23% of them singletons. The cohort's ophthalmopathy patients, a group with duration under 3 months, had a Clinical Activity Score of at least 3 and a NOSPECS grade of at least 4. Diagnoses used clinical symptoms, serum thyroxine and TRAb, thyroid ultrasound and orbital computed tomography.

The chain uses TRBV9 and TRBJ2-2; D is undetermined. This TCR was recovered from a woman aged 70 to 79 with Graves' ophthalmopathy. Sequenced input: blood. CDR3 sequence: CASSVFYYTGELFF. The DNA of the CDR3 is TGTGCCAGCAGCGTCTTCTATTACACCGGGGAGCTGTTTTTT.